Below are 23 T cell receptor beta chains sequenced from a single sample in a study of Ad26.COV2.S vaccination and SARS-CoV-2 variants. Clones were sequenced by immunoSEQ multiplex PCR, and TCRdb holds only the in-frame ones, with some missing. The sample carries 75,000 to 100,000 clones, under 90% recorded once. The sequenced sample was peripheral blood, obtained after recovery from COVID-19. The source is a human donor who had recovered from COVID-19.

V gene TRBV29-1 combines with J gene TRBJ2-7, with D maybe TRBD2 (6 bases). The CDR3 is 14 residues long. CDR1 and CDR2 from the germline V gene are SQVTM and ANQGSEA. Trimming took off 3 bases at V and 4 bases at J, with 16 bases between the two ends. CDR3 in amino acids: CSVDVGGRGYEQYF. CDR3 bases: TGCAGCGTTGATGTGGGGGGTCGTGGGTACGAGCAGTACTTC.

The chain employs TRBV11-3 and TRBJ2-1; D is undetermined. The CDR3 covers 16 residues. The V gene lost 5 bases and the J gene lost 0 bases, with 14 bases spanning the gap. Germline values: CDR1 SGHNT, CDR2 YENEEA. CDR3 sequence: CASSGGPRSSYNEQFF. CDR3 sequence (DNA): TGTGCCAGCAGCGGTGGGCCTAGGAGCTCCTACAATGAGCAGTTCTTC.

The chain's CDR3 is CASSSISGAGRGWATQYF. The CDR3, as DNA: TGTGCCAGCAGCTCCATCAGCGGAGCAGGGCGTGGATGGGCTACGCAGTATTTT. The genes are TRBV7-2 and TRBJ2-3; either TRBD1 or TRBD2 may fit D (5 bases each). The CDR3 loop spans 18 amino acids. V was trimmed by 4 bases and J by 8 bases, leaving 28 bases between them. Germline V CDR1 and CDR2: SGHTA, FQGNSA.

The chain combines TRBV5-6 with TRBJ1-2; possible D gene TRBD1, 5 bases. Germline V gene sequence: CDR1 SGHDT, CDR2 YYEEEE. V lost 4 bases and J 4 bases, leaving 14 bases between the germline ends. This CDR3 is built from 14 residues. CDR3 nucleotides: TGTGCCAGCAGCCTGGGACGCATTATCTATGGCTACACCTTC. Protein product: CASSLGRIIYGYTF.

The V gene is TRBV11-3, the J gene TRBJ2-1; D not certain. The CDR3 covers 14 residues. V lost 4 bases and J lost 0, with 7 bases in between. Germline V gene sequence: CDR1 SGHNT, CDR2 YENEEA. The CDR3 DNA follows: TGTGCCAGCAGCTACGACCACTCCTACAATGAGCAGTTCTTC. It codes for CASSYDHSYNEQFF.

This chain connects TRBV5-6 to TRBJ1-1, with TRBD1 matching over 9 bases. This CDR3 region has 17 residues. V shed 3 bases and J 8 bases; nucleotides not matched to a gene: 17. Looked up from germline, CDR1 is SGHDT and CDR2 is YYEEEE. CDR3 region: CASSSVTGGAVIEEAFF. As DNA, the CDR3 is TGTGCCAGCAGCTCGGTAACAGGGGGCGCCGTTATAGAGGAAGCTTTCTTT.

DNA for the CDR3: TGTGCCACCAGCTCCACTTGGGACACCACCTACGAGCAGTACTTC. This encodes CATSSTWDTTYEQYF. The chain combines TRBV15 with TRBJ2-7, with a weak D call TRBD1 (6 bases). This CDR3 has 15 residues. CDR1 and CDR2 from the germline V gene are LNHNV and YYDKDF (reference sequence). V lost 5 bases, J lost 2 bases, and 16 bases lay in between.

This clone was detected only a few times. The chain employs TRBV14 and TRBJ1-1; D gene ambiguous. This CDR3 is 14 amino acids long. V dropped 3 bases and J dropped 1 base, with 9 bases sitting between them. Germline V CDR1 and CDR2: SGHDN, FVKESK. The CDR3 region is CASSHSTANTEAFF. CDR3 DNA: TGTGCCAGCAGCCATTCAACAGCGAACACTGAAGCTTTCTTT.

About this clone itself: At one end the junction does not follow the germline gene, possibly because of a read error. The J gene is TRBJ1-2, the V gene TRBV10-3, with D possibly TRBD1 on 6 matching bases. CDR1 and CDR2 from the germline V gene are ENHRY and SYGVKD. The CDR3 is 11 residues long. The CDR3 DNA follows: TGTGCCATCAGTGAGGACAGGTACTCATACTTC. This gives the protein CAISEDRYSYF.

This chain uses TRBV27 with TRBJ1-2; tentative D call: TRBD1 (5 bases). Germline lookup yields CDR1 MNHEY and CDR2 SMNVEV (reference sequence). V lost 6 bases and J lost 4, with 12 bases in between. There are 13 residues in the CDR3. The chain's CDR3 is CASSLLGPYGYTF. CDR3 DNA sequence: TGTGCCAGCAGCCTACTGGGGCCCTATGGCTACACCTTC.

This clone occurred a few times. The CDR3 loop reads CASSLQTGETQYF. Here the CDR3 DNA reads TGTGCCAGTAGTCTACAGACAGGAGAGACCCAGTACTTC. The rearrangement joins TRBV19 to TRBJ2-5; possibly TRBD1 for D (6 bases). The germline V gene has CDR1 LNHDA and CDR2 SQIVND (reference sequence). The CDR3 loop spans 13 amino acids. The V gene lost 5 bases and the J gene lost 4 bases, with 11 bases spanning the gap.

This rearrangement joins TRBV14 to TRBJ2-7, with D maybe TRBD2 (5 bases). Trimming shortened V by 1 base and J by 6 bases, and 10 bases separated the two germline ends. Germline CDR1 SGHDN, CDR2 FVKESK. The CDR3 runs to 13 residues. The CDR3: CASSQGGSREQYF. The CDR3, as DNA: TGTGCCAGCAGCCAAGGAGGGTCTCGCGAGCAGTACTTC.

The chain is built from TRBV7-3 and TRBJ1-2, with 8 nucleotides matching TRBD1. CDR1 SGHTA and CDR2 FQGTGA come from the germline V gene. This CDR3 is 13 amino acids long. Trimming at V came to 5 bases and at J to 7 bases, leaving 6 bases not matched to a gene. CDR3 sequence reads: CASSPQGAGGYTF. CDR3 in DNA: TGTGCCAGCAGCCCCCAGGGGGCCGGTGGCTACACCTTC. Drawing the rest from reference TRBV7-3 and TRBJ1-2, the complete variable domain is GAGVSQTPSNKVTEKGKYVELRCDPISGHTALYWYRQSLGQGPEFLIYFQGTGAADDSGLPNDRFFAVRPEGSVSTLKIQRTERGDSAVYLCASSPQGAGGYTFGSGTRLTVV.

J is TRBJ1-2 and V is TRBV7-8; D is unclear. Germline values: CDR1 SGHVS, CDR2 FQNEAQ. CDR3 length: 16 residues. Trimming took off 5 bases at V and 4 bases at J, with 20 bases between the two ends. Here the CDR3 reads CASSPAPVAGVYGYTF. In nucleotides, the CDR3 is TGTGCCAGCAGCCCGGCCCCGGTAGCGGGAGTCTATGGCTACACCTTC.

This chain joins TRBV6-5 and TRBJ1-1, with D possibly being TRBD1 (6 bases). The germline gives CDR1 MNHEY, CDR2 SVGAGI. Trimming took off 2 bases at V and 1 base at J, with 8 bases between the two ends. This CDR3 comprises 14 residues. CDR3 sequence: CASSYTGQNTEAFF. CDR3 bases: TGTGCCAGCAGTTACACGGGACAGAACACTGAAGCTTTCTTT.

Written as DNA, the CDR3 is TGCAGCGTTGAAACGGGACTAGCGGAGGGAAGCTCCTACAATGAGCAGTTCTTC. This translates into CSVETGLAEGSSYNEQFF. The chain carries TRBV29-1 and TRBJ2-1; 11 nucleotides agree with TRBD2. This CDR3 region has 18 residues. Germline V gene data show CDR1 as SQVTM and CDR2 as ANQGSEA. The J segment lost 0 bases and the V segment lost 2 bases, leaving 9 bases of the junction unmatched.

This chain uses TRBV3-1 (or the pseudogene TRBV3-2) with TRBJ2-7; D might be TRBD2 (5 bases). Germline assignment: CDR1 LGHDT and CDR2 YNNKEL (reference sequence). The CDR3 contains 14 residues. Trimming pared 4 bases from V and 4 bases from J, leaving 14 bases between. Written as DNA, the CDR3 is TGTGCCAGCAGCCCGAGGGCTCCCCGTTACGAGCAGTACTTC. Protein: CASSPRAPRYEQYF.

V and J are TRBV28 and TRBJ1-4; D call uncertain. CDR3 size: 14 residues. V was clipped by 6 bases and J by 5 bases, with 13 bases between them. In germline, CDR1 is MDHEN, CDR2 SYDVKM. The CDR3 DNA sequence: TGTGCCAGCAGCCCGTCGTTTGGGAATGAAAAACTGTTTTTT. Amino acids: CASSPSFGNEKLFF.

V is TRBV24-1 and J is TRBJ1-5, with D hard to call. V was clipped by 2 bases and J by 0 bases, with 7 bases between them. This CDR3 contains 15 residues. CDR1 is KGHDR and CDR2 is SFDVKD in the germline V gene. The CDR3 DNA reads as TGTGCCACCAGTGATTCTGAGTATAGCAATCAGCCCCAGCATTTT. It is translated as CATSDSEYSNQPQHF.

Here the CDR3 reads CASSLDPGQETQYF. The CDR3 DNA follows: TGTGCCAGCAGCTTAGATCCGGGACAAGAGACCCAGTACTTC. The chain recombines TRBV7-3 with TRBJ2-5, with a possible D match to TRBD2 (5 bases). This CDR3 region has 14 residues. Trimming stripped 2 bases from V and 2 bases from J, with 9 bases between. CDR1 is SGHTA and CDR2 is FQGTGA in the germline V gene.

The rearrangement joins TRBV10-3 to TRBJ2-7; no reliable D call. V was cut by 9 bases and J by 0 bases, with 9 bases left in between. CDR3 length: 12 amino acids. Germline lookup yields CDR1 ENHRY and CDR2 SYGVKD. CDR3 protein: CAIGPSSYEQYF. DNA of the CDR3: TGTGCCATAGGGCCGAGCTCCTACGAGCAGTACTTC.

This clone has a count of ten or more. The chain uses TRBV6-5 and TRBJ1-1; perhaps TRBD1 as D (6 bases). Trimming removed 6 bases at V and 1 base at J, with 15 bases between. The length of the CDR3 is 15 residues. The germline CDR1 and CDR2 sequences are MNHEY and SVGAGI. The CDR3 nucleotides are TGTGCCAGCAGATCCACAGGGAAGGGGAACACTGAAGCTTTCTTT. Translation: CASRSTGKGNTEAFF.

J is TRBJ1-1 and V is TRBV28; 8 nucleotides match TRBD1. The length of the CDR3 is 16 residues. V lost 3 bases, J lost 10 bases, and 16 bases stayed unmatched. Germline CDR1 MDHEN, CDR2 SYDVKM. The CDR3, as DNA: TGTGCCAGCAGTTTTTCGGTGGGTGGACAGGGCGTTCGAGCTTTCTTT. Protein: CASSFSVGGQGVRAFF.